The clone carrying this TCR beta chain was observed a handful of times. Its antigen is undetermined. This record comes from a study of T cells in tuberculosis. Study results and caveats: Active tuberculosis TCR-alpha repertoires lay closer to GMM-specific TCRs than IGRA-negative controls, suggesting clonal expansion. The TCR-beta difference was not significant; alpha differences partly reflected length.

The table came from immunoSEQ multiplex PCR; TCRdb's copy has only in-frame clones and leaves some out. The sample includes approximately 35,000 clones, about 91% of them seen just once. The time point: new active TB diagnosis, blood taken before or within 7 days of starting treatment. Each clinical donor contributed on average approximately 93,000 T cells from unsorted cryopreserved PBMC. The CDR3 runs to 14 residues. CDR1 and CDR2 from the germline V gene are MNHNY and SVGAGI (reference sequence). Trimming took 3 bases from V and 6 from J, leaving 11 bases between them. The source is an adult with tuberculosis. Some clones in this sample may be carry-over from other donors' samples. The gene calls are TRBV6-6 and TRBJ2-2; weak D call: TRBD2 (6 bases). This material consisted of PBMCs, taken at tuberculosis diagnosis. The CDR3 spells CASSYGGVAGELFF. The CDR3 nucleotides read TGTGCCAGCAGTTATGGCGGGGTCGCCGGGGAGCTGTTTTTT.